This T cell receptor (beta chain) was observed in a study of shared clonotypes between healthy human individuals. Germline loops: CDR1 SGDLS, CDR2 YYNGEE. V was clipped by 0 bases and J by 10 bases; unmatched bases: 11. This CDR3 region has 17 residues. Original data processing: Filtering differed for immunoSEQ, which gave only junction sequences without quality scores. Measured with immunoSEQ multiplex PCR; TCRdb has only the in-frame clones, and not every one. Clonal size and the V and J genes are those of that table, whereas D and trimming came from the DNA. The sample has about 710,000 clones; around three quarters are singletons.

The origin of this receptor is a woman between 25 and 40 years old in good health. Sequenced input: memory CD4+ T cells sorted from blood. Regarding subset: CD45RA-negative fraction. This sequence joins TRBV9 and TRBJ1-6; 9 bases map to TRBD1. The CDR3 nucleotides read TGTGCCAGCAGCGTAGGCCTCCCGGGACAGGGAGGCTCACCCCTCCACTTT. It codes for CASSVGLPGQGGSPLHF.